These T cell receptor beta chains were read from a single sample in a study of cytomegalovirus exposure and HLA in healthy donors. Data came from immunoSEQ multiplex PCR; TCRdb stores just in-frame clones and leaves some out. The sample yields fewer than 40,000 clones, 86% seen once. The sequenced sample was PBMCs. The receptors were sampled from a middle-aged woman in good health and CMV-seropositive. Both conserved end residues are part of each CDR3. A D gene is named only where the DNA matches it firmly. The size entry is marked missing in some rows and otherwise reads once, few, many or a size class.

j_call,clone_size,v_call,d_call,cdr3_aa,cdr3_nt
TRBJ1-4,-,TRBV6-5,TRBD1,CASSTGQHNEKLFF,TGTGCCAGCAGCACGGGACAGCATAATGAAAAACTGTTTTTT
TRBJ2-2,-,TRBV5-1,TRBD2,CASSHFVGLALSVLDTGELFF,TGCGCCAGCAGCCATTTTGTGGGACTAGCGCTATCGGTCTTGGACACCGGGGAGCTGTTTTTT
TRBJ2-2,-,TRBV28,-,CASSLSGLGGELFF,TGTGCCAGCAGTTTATCAGGGCTCGGCGGGGAGCTGTTTTTT
TRBJ1-3,-,TRBV18,-,CASSTGNTIYF,TGTGCCAGCTCAACAGGAAACACCATATATTTT
TRBJ2-5,-,TRBV5-4,TRBD2,CASSLVTGGLAGGRETQYF,TGTGCCAGCAGCTTGGTGACGGGAGGACTAGCGGGGGGGCGTGAGACCCAGTACTTC
TRBJ2-3,once,TRBV12-5,-,CASGLGLSLYF,TGTGCTAGTGGTTTGGGTCTCTCTTTGTATTTT
TRBJ1-2,-,TRBV5-8,-,CASRHGGRNYGYTF,TGTGCCAGCAGGCACGGCGGGAGAAACTATGGCTACACCTTC
TRBJ2-2,-,TRBV19,TRBD2,CASSPGTSPGELFF,TGTGCCAGTAGTCCCGGGACTAGCCCCGGGGAGCTGTTTTTT
TRBJ2-1,-,TRBV10-1,TRBD2,CASSVSASGGGRSYNEQFF,TGCGCCAGCAGTGTGTCAGCTAGCGGGGGGGGACGCTCCTACAATGAGCAGTTCTTC
TRBJ1-4,-,TRBV11-3,-,CASSLGGLGLFF,TGTGCCAGCAGCTTAGGGGGCCTGGGACTGTTTTTT
TRBJ1-2,-,TRBV6-1,TRBD1,CASRPTGYDGYTF,TGTGCCAGCAGACCGACAGGGTATGATGGCTACACCTTC
TRBJ2-3,few,TRBV7-9,TRBD1,CASSPGGFEADTQYF,TGCGCCAGCAGCCCAGGGGGCTTTGAGGCAGATACGCAGTATTTT
TRBJ1-2,-,TRBV9,-,CASSVAAEFYGYTF,TGTGCCAGCAGCGTAGCCGCAGAATTCTATGGCTACACCTTC
TRBJ1-2,-,TRBV4-3,TRBD1,CASSQGDRGFRGYTF,TGCGCCAGCAGCCAAGGGGACAGGGGTTTTCGTGGCTACACCTTC
TRBJ2-1,-,TRBV27,-,CASSLPNPGANEQFF,TGTGCCAGCAGTTTACCGAATCCAGGCGCCAATGAGCAGTTCTTC
TRBJ2-1,-,TRBV18,TRBD2,CASSPPQRGGRGDEQFF,TGTGCCAGCTCACCACCTCAGCGGGGGGGCCGCGGGGATGAGCAGTTCTTC
TRBJ1-1,-,TRBV7-2,-,CASSKGISGDTEAFF,TGTGCCAGCAGCAAAGGGATATCAGGGGACACTGAAGCTTTCTTT
TRBJ2-5,-,TRBV7-9,TRBD1,CASSSYRGVGETQYF,TGTGCCAGCAGCTCATACAGGGGGGTCGGGGAGACCCAGTACTTC
TRBJ2-3,-,TRBV9,TRBD1,CASSVDQGVRTDTQYF,TGTGCCAGCAGCGTCGACCAGGGGGTCCGCACAGATACGCAGTATTTT
TRBJ2-3,-,TRBV4-1,TRBD2,CASSQGWGGSTDTQYF,TGCGCCAGCAGCCAGGGTTGGGGGGGAAGCACAGATACGCAGTATTTT
TRBJ1-2,-,TRBV5-1,TRBD1,CASSLGDRGPNAANYGYTF,TGCGCCAGCAGCTTGGGGGACAGGGGCCCCAACGCCGCTAACTATGGCTACACCTTC
TRBJ1-1,-,TRBV7-2,-,CASSLEGGALNTEAFF,TGTGCCAGCAGCTTAGAAGGGGGGGCGCTAAACACTGAAGCTTTCTTT
TRBJ2-1,-,TRBV7-2,TRBD2,CASSLEPGLAGGEQFF,TGTGCCAGCAGCTTAGAACCGGGACTAGCGGGGGGTGAGCAGTTCTTC
TRBJ1-5,-,TRBV18,-,CASSPTLGSNQPQHF,TGTGCCAGCTCTCCGACACTAGGGAGCAATCAGCCCCAGCATTTT
TRBJ2-3,-,TRBV4-2,-,CASSQQGMGFGDTDTQYF,TGTGCCAGCAGCCAACAGGGAATGGGTTTTGGGGACACAGATACGCAGTATTTT
TRBJ1-5,-,TRBV7-7,-,CASSKNRLENCNQPQHF,TGTGCCAGCAGCAAAAACAGGCTGGAGAATTGCAATCAGCCCCAGCATTTT
TRBJ2-5,-,TRBV2,TRBD2,CASVGTSGGGETQYF,TGTGCCAGCGTGGGGACTAGCGGGGGAGGGGAGACCCAGTACTTC
TRBJ2-3,-,TRBV11-2,-,CALGDTRPDTQYF,TGTGCCTTGGGGGACACGCGGCCCGATACGCAGTATTTT
TRBJ1-5,-,TRBV19,-,CASSIWGGANQPQHF,TGTGCCAGTAGTATATGGGGGGGCGCGAATCAGCCCCAGCATTTT
TRBJ1-3,once,TRBV30,-,CAWSPWGQGSSGNTIYF,TGTGCCTGGAGTCCATGGGGCCAGGGGAGCTCTGGAAACACCATATATTTT
TRBJ1-6,-,TRBV19,-,CASSWESGYNSPLHF,TGTGCCAGTAGTTGGGAGTCGGGGTACAATTCACCCCTCCACTTT
TRBJ2-1,-,TRBV11-2,-,CASSLDGGAKGDEQFF,TGTGCCAGCAGCTTAGATGGGGGGGCGAAGGGCGATGAGCAGTTCTTC
TRBJ2-7,-,TRBV9,-,CASSVLPSYEQYF,TGTGCCAGCAGCGTGCTACCCTCCTACGAGCAGTACTTC
TRBJ2-1,medium-sized,TRBV6-5,TRBD2,CASSYGSGGPDEQFF,TGTGCCAGCAGTTACGGTAGCGGGGGGCCGGATGAGCAGTTCTTC
TRBJ2-7,-,TRBV6-1,TRBD2,CASSASGTSSYEQYF,TGTGCCAGCAGTGCCTCCGGGACTAGCAGCTACGAGCAGTACTTC
TRBJ1-5,once,TRBV18,-,CASSSPRRADQPQHF,TGTGCCAGCTCATCGCCGAGGAGGGCCGATCAGCCCCAGCATTTT
TRBJ1-2,-,TRBV6-6,-,CASSSVSSGANYGYTF,TGTGCCAGCAGTTCAGTTAGCAGTGGAGCTAACTATGGCTACACCTTC
TRBJ1-2,-,TRBV27,TRBD1,CASSFDRGNGYTF,TGTGCCAGCAGTTTCGACAGGGGGAATGGCTACACCTTC
TRBJ2-7,-,TRBV29-1,-,CSVSHGGNNEQYF,TGCAGCGTTTCTCACGGAGGCAACAACGAGCAGTACTTC
TRBJ2-7,-,TRBV6-6,TRBD1,CASIVTGANEQYF,TGTGCCAGCATAGTGACAGGGGCCAACGAGCAGTACTTC
TRBJ2-5,once,TRBV5-5,-,CASSLELSETQYF,TGTGCCAGCAGCTTGGAACTTAGCGAGACCCAGTACTTC
TRBJ1-6,-,TRBV7-2,-,CASSIGNPQGGSPLHF,TGTGCCAGCAGCATAGGGAACCCACAGGGTGGTTCACCCCTCCACTTT
TRBJ1-2,-,TRBV28,TRBD1,CASRGGQDFYGYTF,TGTGCCAGCAGGGGGGGACAGGATTTCTATGGCTACACCTTC
TRBJ1-3,-,TRBV5-1,TRBD1,CASSLGDSDSGNTIYF,TGCGCCAGCAGCTTGGGGGACAGCGACTCTGGAAACACCATATATTTT
TRBJ1-5,-,TRBV6-5,-,CASSTTGSRNQPQHF,TGTGCCAGCAGTACCACAGGGTCGAGGAATCAGCCCCAGCATTTT
TRBJ2-5,once,TRBV7-9,-,CASSLPRQETQYF,TGTGCCAGCAGCTTACCGCGGCAAGAGACCCAGTACTTC
TRBJ2-5,-,TRBV6-5,-,CASTTPGGPETQYF,TGTGCCAGCACCACACCCGGCGGTCCAGAGACCCAGTACTTC
TRBJ1-2,-,TRBV9,TRBD1,CASSEQGAGYGYTF,TGTGCCAGCAGCGAACAGGGGGCAGGCTATGGCTACACCTTC
TRBJ1-2,-,TRBV2,-,CASNGDEQAGGGYTF,TGTGCCAGCAATGGCGACGAACAGGCAGGCGGTGGCTACACCTTC
TRBJ2-7,once,TRBV7-9,TRBD2,CASSRGLAGGEQYF,TGTGCCAGCAGTCGAGGACTAGCGGGGGGTGAGCAGTACTTC
TRBJ1-2,-,TRBV6-6,TRBD1,CASIPPETGRANGYTF,TGTGCCAGCATCCCGCCGGAGACAGGGCGGGCGAATGGCTACACCTTC
TRBJ2-7,-,TRBV7-9,TRBD1,CASSSPRDSTYEQYF,TGTGCCAGCAGCTCCCCGAGGGACAGCACCTACGAGCAGTACTTC
TRBJ1-6,-,TRBV30,TRBD1,CAWSAGTGPNSPLHF,TGTGCCTGGAGTGCCGGGACAGGTCCTAATTCACCCCTCCACTTT